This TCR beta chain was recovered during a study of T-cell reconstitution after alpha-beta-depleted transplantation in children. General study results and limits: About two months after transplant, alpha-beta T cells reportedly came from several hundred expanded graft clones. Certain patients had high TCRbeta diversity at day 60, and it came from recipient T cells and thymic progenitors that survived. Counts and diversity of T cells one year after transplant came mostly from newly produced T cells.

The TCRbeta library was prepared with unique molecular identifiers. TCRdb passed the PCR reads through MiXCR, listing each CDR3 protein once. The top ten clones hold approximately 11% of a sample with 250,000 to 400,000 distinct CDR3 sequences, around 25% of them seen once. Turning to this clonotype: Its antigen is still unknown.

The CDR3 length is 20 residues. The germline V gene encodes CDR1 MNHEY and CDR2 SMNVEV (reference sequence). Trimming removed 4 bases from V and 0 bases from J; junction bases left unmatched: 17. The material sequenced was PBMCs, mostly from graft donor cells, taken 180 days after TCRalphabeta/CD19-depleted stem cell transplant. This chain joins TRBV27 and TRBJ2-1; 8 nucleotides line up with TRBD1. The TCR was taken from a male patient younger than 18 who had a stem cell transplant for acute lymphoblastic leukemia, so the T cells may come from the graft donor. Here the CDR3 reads CASSSWTGKPTLSSYNEQFF. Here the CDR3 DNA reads TGTGCCAGCAGTTCATGGACAGGGAAACCCACCTTAAGCTCCTACAATGAGCAGTTCTTC.